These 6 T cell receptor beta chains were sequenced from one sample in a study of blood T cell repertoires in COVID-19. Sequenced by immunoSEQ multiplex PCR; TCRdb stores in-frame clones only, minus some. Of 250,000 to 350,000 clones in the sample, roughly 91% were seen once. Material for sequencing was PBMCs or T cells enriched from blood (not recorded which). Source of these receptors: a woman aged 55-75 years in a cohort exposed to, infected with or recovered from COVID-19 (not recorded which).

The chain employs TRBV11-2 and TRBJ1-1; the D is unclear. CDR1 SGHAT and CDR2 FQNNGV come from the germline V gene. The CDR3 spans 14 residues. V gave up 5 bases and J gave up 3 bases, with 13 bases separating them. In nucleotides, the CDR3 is TGTGCCAGCAGCCAATCATACAGAGACACTGAAGCTTTCTTT. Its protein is CASSQSYRDTEAFF.

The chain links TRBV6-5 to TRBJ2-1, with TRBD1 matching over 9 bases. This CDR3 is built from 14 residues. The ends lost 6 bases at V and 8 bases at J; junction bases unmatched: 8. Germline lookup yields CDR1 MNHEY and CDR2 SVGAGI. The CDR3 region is CASRKDRGGDEQFF. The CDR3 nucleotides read TGTGCCAGCAGGAAGGACAGGGGAGGGGATGAGCAGTTCTTC.

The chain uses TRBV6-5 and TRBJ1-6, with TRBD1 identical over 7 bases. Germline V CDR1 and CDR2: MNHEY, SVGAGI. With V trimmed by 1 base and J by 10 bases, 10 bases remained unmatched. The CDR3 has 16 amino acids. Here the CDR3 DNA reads TGTGCCAGCAGTTACTTCGAGGGGGACAGTCAGTCACCCCTCCACTTT. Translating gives CASSYFEGDSQSPLHF.

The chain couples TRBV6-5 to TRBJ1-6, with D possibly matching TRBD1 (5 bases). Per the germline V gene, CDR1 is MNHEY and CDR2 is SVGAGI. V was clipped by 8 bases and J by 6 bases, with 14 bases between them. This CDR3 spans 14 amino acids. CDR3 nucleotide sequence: TGTGCCAGCCGGCGGGGGGAAAGTAATTCACCCCTCCACTTT. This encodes CASRRGESNSPLHF.

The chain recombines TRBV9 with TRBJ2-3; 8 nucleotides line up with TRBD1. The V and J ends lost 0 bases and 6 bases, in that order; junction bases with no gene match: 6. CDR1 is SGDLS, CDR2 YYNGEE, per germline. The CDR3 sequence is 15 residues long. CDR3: CASSVASDRADTQYF. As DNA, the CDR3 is TGTGCCAGCAGCGTAGCATCGGACAGGGCGGATACGCAGTATTTT.

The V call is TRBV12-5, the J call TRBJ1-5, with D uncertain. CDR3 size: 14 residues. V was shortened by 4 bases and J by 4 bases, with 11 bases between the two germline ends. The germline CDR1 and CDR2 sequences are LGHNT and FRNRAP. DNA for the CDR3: TGTGCTAGTGGTTCGTCAGGTTCTAATCAGCCCCAGCATTTT. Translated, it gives CASGSSGSNQPQHF.